This T cell receptor (beta chain) was captured in a study of shared clonotypes between healthy human individuals (dated by TCRdb to 2020 to 2022). About the investigation overall: A few men and two women, aged 18 to 49 years, made up the cohort. Per donor, three plates each were used for CD4 naive and CD4 memory, two for CD8 naive, and one for CD8 memory. Blood TCR repertoires of five healthy adults were deeply sequenced to estimate repertoire size and the extent of clonotype sharing between individuals. Different laboratories and diverse techniques were used to prepare libraries and sequence TCR repertoires, to increase sequencing depth and limit assay-specific biases. Each donor's leukapheresis produced roughly between roughly 0.85 and 9.5 billion PBMCs. Here is what the overall study found, with its caveats: Compared with non-shared clonotypes, clonotypes shared by all four sorted-subset donors had higher generation probabilities. Because the study included a small number of donors, the genetic and exposure-history diversity represented was limited. Incomplete sequencing was indicated by rarefaction of sorted-subset datasets, despite the large sequencing depth. Estimated clonotype richness was generally larger for naive than for memory subsets. Sampling was restricted to blood, and TCR repertoires in tissue are likely to differ from TCR repertoires in blood. Pairwise subsampling indicated that sequencing depth was expected to affect the degree of clonotype sharing among donors. Across a handful of donors, roughly 5.1% of naive CD4, approximately 4% of naive CD8, approximately 2.5% of memory CD4, and around 0.4% of memory CD8 clonotypes were shared.

CDR1 and CDR2 are read off the germline V gene (reference sequence) as GTSNPN and SVGIG. V trim: 1 base; J trim: 2 bases; unmatched bases: 16. The CDR3 runs 18 amino acids, cysteine and phenylalanine included. Only the CDR3 part of the read is kept: 54 bases, read in frame from the first base. TCR CDR3 regions were amplified from genomic DNA by multiplex PCR using the deep immunoSEQ assay. Extracted genomic DNA from each cell subset was spread evenly across all wells of several immunoSEQ 96-well plates, with each plate serving as a replicate. For sorted subsets, 200 to 250 ng genomic DNA, equal to 30,000 or so T cell genomes, was loaded into each replicate PCR. Purified libraries were measured with a Qubit 3.0 fluorometer, size-checked on a Bioanalyzer 2100, and measured again with the KAPA Library Quantification kit. Every immunoSEQ 96-well plate was sequenced on a dedicated single-read 150-cycle Illumina NextSeq 550 flow cell. The source study handled its data this way. Because only junctional sequences without quality scores were contained in the immunoSEQ output, filtering matching that applied to full-length reads could not be performed. To assign V/J genes and CDR3, sequences were annotated against IMGT germline references using PyIR, a Python wrapper for IgBLAST v1.9. Any read was removed if the V/J assignment was weak (E-value above 1e-6), the CDR3 was missing, or the read contained stop codons, out-of-frame junctions, or ambiguous translated residues. V3J clonotypes were defined by identical inferred V gene, J gene, and CDR3 amino acid sequence. To compute the percentage overlap between repertoires, the number of shared unique clonotypes was divided by the size of the smaller repertoire. Repertoire richness was assessed with RTK rarefaction, the Chao1 estimator, and Recon v2.1 estimates of unobserved clonotypes. For all TCRbeta clonotypes obtained by the gDNA method from a handful of donors, generation probabilities were computed with OLGA. Imported from immuneACCESS, the table was reduced by TCRdb to in-frame sequences with V and J called. These copies leave out some clones; in studies compared against another copy, an unresolved V gene accounts for under half, and the cause of the remainder is not known. V and J calls and clone size are copied from that table; D and trimming were computed from the DNA. For this sample the table gives millions of clones, of which 80% to 95% were detected only once. Of the sample, 0.3% to 0.4% is held by the ten largest clones.

The donors were healthy, HIV-negative adults with no recently reported acute infections or vaccinations. Every donor was a Caucasian adult living in Nashville, Tennessee, USA. CD4+ T cells were enriched by magnetic negative selection; naive cells were then positively selected on CD45RA, and the negative fraction formed the memory subset. Blood was obtained by leukapheresis, after which PBMCs were separated by Ficoll-Histopaque density gradient centrifugation and cryopreserved in liquid nitrogen vapor phase. Analytical flow cytometry was used to check the purity and quantity of each magnetically sorted T cell population. Genomic DNA was isolated from each sorted fraction and quantified by UV absorbance on a Nanodrop 2000c. Worth noting for this clone: Its recognized antigen is unknown. No per-base quality is available; no much larger clone lies one base away.

Sequences were obtained from naive CD4+ T cells from PBMCs. What this sample's cell subset or site label stands for: CD45RA+ positively selected. The source is a man in his late teens or twenties in good health. Some clones in this sample may be carry-over from other donors' samples. Rearrangement joined TRBV30 to TRBJ2-7, and TRBD2 matches 8 of the central bases. Read as DNA, the sequence is TGTGCCTGGAGTGACGCGACCTTGAGCGGGAGAGGCGCCTACGAGCAGTACTTC. This sequence encodes CAWSDATLSGRGAYEQYF.